The present TCR beta chain was sequenced within a study of blood T cells in healthy people across ages. Broader study findings: More naive CD4+ cells and higher diversity marked long-lived donors relative to aged donors.

Germline V gene lookup returns CDR1 ENHRY and CDR2 SYGVKD. This CDR3 is 15 amino acids long. This clonotype was seen a handful of times. Antigen: not known. The junction departs from the called germline gene at one end, perhaps through a read error. Roughly 10 milliliters was the volume of peripheral blood drawn from each donor. Each sample had at least 7 million PBMCs isolated. The use of a sample-barcoded 5' primer and a J-beta primer mix characterized a second PCR of about 7 to 12 cycles. Every sample produced at least 3 million CDR3-containing paired-end reads. TCRdb reprocessed the 5' RACE reads with MiXCR, giving one entry per CDR3 protein. Among some 1,500,000 distinct CDR3 sequences listed, about 42% were seen once.

This TCR was recovered from a woman between 18 and 30 years old in good health. The rearrangement links TRBV10-3 to TRBJ2-5, with D unresolved. The sample taken for sequencing was blood. CDR3 protein: CAISDGMNYQEAQYF. The CDR3 DNA sequence: TGTGCCATCAGCGACGGAATGAATTACCAAGAGGCCCAGTACTTC.